Only a few counts were recorded for the clone carrying this TCR beta chain. Antigen unknown. The sample originates from a study of T cell repertoires in cytomegalovirus infection. One entry per CDR3 protein, called by TCRdb with MiXCR from the reads. This table has approximately 7,500 distinct CDR3 sequences, less than 70% appearing once. The sequenced sample was PBMCs, sequenced either directly or after in vitro stimulation (not recorded which). The receptor was derived from a human donor in good health (CMV status not recorded). Some clones in this sample may be carry-over from other donors' samples.

The CDR3 nucleotides read TGCAGTGCCAAAAATGGGGGACAGGGAGACACCGGGGAGCTGTTTTTT. This sequence encodes CSAKNGGQGDTGELFF. V gene TRBV20-1 combines with J gene TRBJ2-2, with TRBD1 matching over 9 bases. This CDR3 has 16 amino acids. Losses at the gene ends were 6 bases for V and 3 bases for J; bases not matched to a gene: 11. Germline CDR1 DFQATT, CDR2 SNEGSKA (reference sequence).